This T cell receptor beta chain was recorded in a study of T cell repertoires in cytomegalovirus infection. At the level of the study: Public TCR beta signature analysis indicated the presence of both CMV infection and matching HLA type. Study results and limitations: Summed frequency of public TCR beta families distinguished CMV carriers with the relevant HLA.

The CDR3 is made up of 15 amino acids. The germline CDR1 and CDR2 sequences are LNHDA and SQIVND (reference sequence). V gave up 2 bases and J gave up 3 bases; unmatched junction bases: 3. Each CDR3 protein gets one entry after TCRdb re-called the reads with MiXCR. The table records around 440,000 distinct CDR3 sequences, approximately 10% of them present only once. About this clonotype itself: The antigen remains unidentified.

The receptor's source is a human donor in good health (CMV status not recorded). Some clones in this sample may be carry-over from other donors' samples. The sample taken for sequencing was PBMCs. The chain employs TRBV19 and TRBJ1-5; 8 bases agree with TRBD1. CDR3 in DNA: TGTGCCAGTAGTATATACCAGGGGGCCAATCAGCCCCAGCATTTT. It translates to CASSIYQGANQPQHF. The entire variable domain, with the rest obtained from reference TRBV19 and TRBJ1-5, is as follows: DGGITQSPKYLFRKEGQNVTLSCEQNLNHDAMYWYRQDPGQGLRLIYYSQIVNDFQKGDIAEGYSVSREKKESFPLTVTSAQKNPTAFYLCASSIYQGANQPQHFGDGTRLSIL.